This T cell receptor (beta chain) is drawn from a study of shared T cell receptors in the human thymus. Sequencing was performed with immunoSEQ multiplex PCR; in TCRdb, only in-frame clones are kept and a portion is missing. The data contain roughly 410,000 clones, 85% to 95% of them singletons. This TCR derives from a human donor. The specimen was thymocytes.

The CDR3 reads CASSWDYVAYEQYF. The CDR3 DNA is TGTGCCAGCAGCTGGGACTATGTGGCCTACGAGCAGTACTTC. The chain recombines TRBV5-8 with TRBJ2-7, with 7 bases aligning to TRBD2. V dropped 3 bases and J dropped 2; count of bases not matched to a gene: 5. Per the germline V gene, CDR1 is SGHTS and CDR2 is YDEGEE. The CDR3 extends over 14 amino acids.